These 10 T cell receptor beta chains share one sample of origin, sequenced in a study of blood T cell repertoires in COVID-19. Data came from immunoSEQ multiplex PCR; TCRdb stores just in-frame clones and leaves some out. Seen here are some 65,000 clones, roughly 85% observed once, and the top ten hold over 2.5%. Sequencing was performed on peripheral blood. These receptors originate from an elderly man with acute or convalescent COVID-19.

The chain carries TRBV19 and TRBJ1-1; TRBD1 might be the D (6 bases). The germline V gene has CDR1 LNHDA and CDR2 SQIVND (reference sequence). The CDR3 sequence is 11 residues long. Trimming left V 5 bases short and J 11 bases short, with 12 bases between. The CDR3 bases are TGTGCCAGTAGTCGGGGGGCTGGGGCTTTCTTT. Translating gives CASSRGAGAFF.

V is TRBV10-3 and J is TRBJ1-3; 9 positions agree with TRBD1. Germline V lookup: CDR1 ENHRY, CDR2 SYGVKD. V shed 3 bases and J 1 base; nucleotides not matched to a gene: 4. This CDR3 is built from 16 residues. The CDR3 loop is CAISDVGTGSGNTIYF. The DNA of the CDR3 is TGTGCCATCAGTGATGTCGGGACAGGGTCTGGAAACACCATATATTTT.

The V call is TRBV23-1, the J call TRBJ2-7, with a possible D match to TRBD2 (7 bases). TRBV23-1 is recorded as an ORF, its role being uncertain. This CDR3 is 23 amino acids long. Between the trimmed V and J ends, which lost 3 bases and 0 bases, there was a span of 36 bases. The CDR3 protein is CASSQPKEDRRPERDYSSYEQYF. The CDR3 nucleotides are TGCGCCAGCAGTCAGCCCAAAGAAGACAGGAGACCCGAGCGGGACTACAGCTCCTACGAGCAGTACTTC.

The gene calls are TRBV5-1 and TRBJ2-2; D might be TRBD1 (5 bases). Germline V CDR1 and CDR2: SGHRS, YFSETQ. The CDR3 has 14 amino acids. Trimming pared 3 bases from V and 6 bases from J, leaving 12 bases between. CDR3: CASSSQGTAGELFF. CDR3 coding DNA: TGCGCCAGCAGCTCGCAGGGAACGGCCGGGGAGCTGTTTTTT.

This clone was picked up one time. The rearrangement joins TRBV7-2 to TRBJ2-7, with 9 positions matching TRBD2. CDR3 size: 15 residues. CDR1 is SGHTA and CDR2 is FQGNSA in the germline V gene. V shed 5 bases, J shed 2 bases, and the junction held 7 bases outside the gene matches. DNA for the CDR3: TGTGCCAGCAGCCAAGCTAGCGGGGTTCCCTACGAGCAGTACTTC. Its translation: CASSQASGVPYEQYF.

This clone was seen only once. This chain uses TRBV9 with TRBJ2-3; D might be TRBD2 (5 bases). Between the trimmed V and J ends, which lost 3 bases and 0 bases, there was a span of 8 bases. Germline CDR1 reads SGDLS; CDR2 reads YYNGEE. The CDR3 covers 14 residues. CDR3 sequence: CASSASGSTDTQYF. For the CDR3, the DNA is TGTGCCAGCAGCGCCTCGGGGAGCACAGATACGCAGTATTTT.

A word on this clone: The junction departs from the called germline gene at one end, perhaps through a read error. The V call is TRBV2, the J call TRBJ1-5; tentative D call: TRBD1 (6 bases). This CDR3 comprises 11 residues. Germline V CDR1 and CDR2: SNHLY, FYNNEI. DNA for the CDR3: TGTGCCAGCAGTGAGGGGGACACAGAAGTTTTT. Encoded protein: CASSEGDTEVF.

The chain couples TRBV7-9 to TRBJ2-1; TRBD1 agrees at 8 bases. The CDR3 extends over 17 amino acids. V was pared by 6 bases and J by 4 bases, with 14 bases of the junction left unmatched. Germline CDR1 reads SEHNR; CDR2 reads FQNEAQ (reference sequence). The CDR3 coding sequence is TGTGCCAGCAGTTCAACTCCCGGGACAGGTCGATACAATGAGCAGTTCTTC. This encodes CASSSTPGTGRYNEQFF.

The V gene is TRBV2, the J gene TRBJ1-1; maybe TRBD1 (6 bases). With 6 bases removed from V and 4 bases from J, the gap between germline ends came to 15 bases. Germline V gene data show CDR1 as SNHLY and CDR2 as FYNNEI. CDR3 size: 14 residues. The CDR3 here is CASRADSLFTEAFF. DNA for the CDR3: TGTGCCAGCAGAGCGGACAGTCTCTTCACTGAAGCTTTCTTT.

CDR3 bases: TGTGCCAGCAGACCCATAGCGGGGGGGGATACGCAGTATTTT. Translation: CASRPIAGGDTQYF. The chain employs TRBV6-5 and TRBJ2-3, with TRBD2 matching 11 bases. CDR3 length: 14 residues. Germline V gene lookup returns CDR1 MNHEY and CDR2 SVGAGI. V lost 6 bases to trimming and J lost 6 bases; unmatched junction nucleotides: 5.